This T cell receptor (beta chain) is drawn from a study of cytomegalovirus exposure and HLA in healthy donors. Repertoires were generated with immunoSEQ multiplex PCR, while TCRdb's copy carries only in-frame clones and drops some. The top ten clones hold 2% to 2.5% of a sample with hundreds of thousands of clones, roughly 91% of them seen once. Germline CDR1 and CDR2: MNHEY and SMNVEV (reference sequence). The CDR3 sequence is 14 residues long. V lost 5 bases to trimming and J lost 3 bases, with 11 bases between them. This clonotype originated in a woman aged 18-29 years in good health and CMV-seropositive. The material sequenced was PBMCs. V and J are TRBV27 and TRBJ2-1; D not certain. CDR3 sequence (DNA): TGTGCCAGCAGTGGGTCTAGAAACTACAATGAGCAGTTCTTC. Its translation: CASSGSRNYNEQFF.